The TCR beta chain under discussion was sequenced for a study of T cells in Graves' hyperthyroidism and ophthalmopathy. This clonotype was counted ten times or more. Its target is unknown. Amplification yielded TCR beta CDR3 regions, with RNA transcripts as the source. The HTBI primer set served for first-round RT-PCR of the TCR CDR3. TCRdb called the multiplex PCR reads again in MiXCR, with one record for every CDR3 protein. The sample carries hundreds of thousands of distinct CDR3 sequences, less than 15% recorded once. This CDR3 is 17 amino acids long. Germline assignment: CDR1 SNHLY and CDR2 FYNNEI. V was pared by 6 bases and J by 0 bases, with 11 bases of the junction left unmatched. Fresh 10 ml peripheral blood yielded PBMCs. Study conclusions and caveats: In blood, most of the thyroid clonotypes expanded above 0.001 were also present.

This clonotype was sampled from a woman aged 18-35 years with Graves' hyperthyroidism. Material: blood. The chain uses TRBV2 and TRBJ1-3; TRBD1 agrees at 7 bases. The CDR3 DNA reads TGTGCCAGCAGAGCCAGTAGGGACAGCTTCTCTGGAAACACCATATATTTT. It yields the protein CASRASRDSFSGNTIYF. The variable domain in full, with the rest retrieved from reference TRBV2 and TRBJ1-3, is EPEVTQTPSHQVTQMGQEVILRCVPISNHLYFYWYRQILGQKVEFLVSFYNNEISEKSEIFDDQFSVERPDGSNFTLKIRSTKLEDSAMYFCASRASRDSFSGNTIYFGEGSWLTVV.